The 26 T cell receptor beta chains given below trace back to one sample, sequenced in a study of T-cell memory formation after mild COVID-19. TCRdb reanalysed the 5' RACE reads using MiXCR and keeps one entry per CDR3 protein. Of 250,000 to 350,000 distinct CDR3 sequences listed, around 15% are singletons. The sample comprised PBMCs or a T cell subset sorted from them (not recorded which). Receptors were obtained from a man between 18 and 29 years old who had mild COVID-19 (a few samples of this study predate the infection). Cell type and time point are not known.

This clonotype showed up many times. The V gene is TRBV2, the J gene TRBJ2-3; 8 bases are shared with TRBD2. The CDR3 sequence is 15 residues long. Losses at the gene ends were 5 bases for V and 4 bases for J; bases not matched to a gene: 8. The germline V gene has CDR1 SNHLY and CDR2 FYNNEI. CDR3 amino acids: CASSPGTRSSDTQYF. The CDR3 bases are TGTGCCAGCAGTCCCGGGACTAGGTCATCAGATACGCAGTATTTT.

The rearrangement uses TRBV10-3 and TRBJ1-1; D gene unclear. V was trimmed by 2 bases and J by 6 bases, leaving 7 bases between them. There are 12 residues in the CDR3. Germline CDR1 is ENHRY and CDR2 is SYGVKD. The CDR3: CAISEVPPEAFF. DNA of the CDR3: TGTGCCATCAGTGAGGTCCCGCCTGAAGCTTTCTTT.

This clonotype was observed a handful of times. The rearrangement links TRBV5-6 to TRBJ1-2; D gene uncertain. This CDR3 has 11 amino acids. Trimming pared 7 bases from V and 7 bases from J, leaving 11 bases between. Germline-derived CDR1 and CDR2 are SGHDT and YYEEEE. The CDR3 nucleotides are TGTGCCAGCGGGTCGTGGGGTGGCTACACCTTC. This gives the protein CASGSWGGYTF.

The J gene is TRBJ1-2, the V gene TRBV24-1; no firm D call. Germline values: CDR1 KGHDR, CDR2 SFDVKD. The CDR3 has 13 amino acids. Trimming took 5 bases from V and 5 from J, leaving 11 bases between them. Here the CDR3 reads CATSVGKGYGYTF. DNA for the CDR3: TGTGCCACCAGTGTCGGAAAGGGATATGGCTACACCTTC.

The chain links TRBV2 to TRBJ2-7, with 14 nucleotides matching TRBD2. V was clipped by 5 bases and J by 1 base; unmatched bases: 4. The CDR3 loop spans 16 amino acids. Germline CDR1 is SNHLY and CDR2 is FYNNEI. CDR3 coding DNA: TGTGCCAGCAGTCGGACTAGCGGGGGGCAATCCTACGAGCAGTACTTC. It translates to CASSRTSGGQSYEQYF.

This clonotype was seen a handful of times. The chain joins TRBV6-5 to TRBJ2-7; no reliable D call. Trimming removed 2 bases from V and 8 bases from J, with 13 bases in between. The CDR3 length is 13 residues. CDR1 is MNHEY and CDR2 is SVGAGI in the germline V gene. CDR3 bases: TGTGCCAGCAGTTACCGACAACTCTCCCAGCAGTACTTC. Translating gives CASSYRQLSQQYF.

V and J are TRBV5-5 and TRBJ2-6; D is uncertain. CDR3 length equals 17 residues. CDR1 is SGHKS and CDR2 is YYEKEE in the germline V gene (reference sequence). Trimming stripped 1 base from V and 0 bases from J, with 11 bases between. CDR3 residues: CASSLSWANSGANVLTF. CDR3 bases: TGTGCCAGCAGCTTGTCCTGGGCCAACTCTGGGGCCAACGTCCTGACTTTC.

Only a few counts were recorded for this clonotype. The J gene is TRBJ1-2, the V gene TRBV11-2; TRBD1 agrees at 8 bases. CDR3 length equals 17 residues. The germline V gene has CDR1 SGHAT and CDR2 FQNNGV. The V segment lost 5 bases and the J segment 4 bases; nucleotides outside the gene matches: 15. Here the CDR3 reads CASSRQGGQGAGYGYTF. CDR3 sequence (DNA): TGTGCCAGCAGCCGCCAGGGGGGTCAGGGGGCTGGCTATGGCTACACCTTC.

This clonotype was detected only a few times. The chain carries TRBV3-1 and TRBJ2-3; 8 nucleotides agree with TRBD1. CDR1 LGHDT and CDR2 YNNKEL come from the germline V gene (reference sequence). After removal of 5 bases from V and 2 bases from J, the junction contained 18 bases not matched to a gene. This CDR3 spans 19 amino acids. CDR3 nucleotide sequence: TGTGCCAGCAGCTACGGACAGGGTACCTACGTACTCCCCACAGATACGCAGTATTTT. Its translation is CASSYGQGTYVLPTDTQYF.

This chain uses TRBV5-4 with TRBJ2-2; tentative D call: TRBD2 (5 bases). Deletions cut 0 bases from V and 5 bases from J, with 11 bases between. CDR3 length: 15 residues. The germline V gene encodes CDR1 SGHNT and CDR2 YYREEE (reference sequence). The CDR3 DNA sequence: TGTGCCAGCAGCTTGGGAGGGCTATCAACCGGGGAGCTGTTTTTT. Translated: CASSLGGLSTGELFF.

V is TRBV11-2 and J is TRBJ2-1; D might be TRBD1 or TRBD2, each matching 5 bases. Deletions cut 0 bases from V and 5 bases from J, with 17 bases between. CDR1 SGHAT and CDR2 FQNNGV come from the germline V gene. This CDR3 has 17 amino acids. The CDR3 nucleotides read TGTGCCAGCAGCTTAGAAAGACAGACCTGGGGGAACAATGAGCAGTTCTTC. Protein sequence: CASSLERQTWGNNEQFF.

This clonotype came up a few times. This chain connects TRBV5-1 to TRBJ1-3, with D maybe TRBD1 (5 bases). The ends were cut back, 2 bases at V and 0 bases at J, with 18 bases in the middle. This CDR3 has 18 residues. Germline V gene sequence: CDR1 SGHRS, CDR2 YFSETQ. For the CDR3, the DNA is TGCGCCAGCAGCTTTGCCCTTCTCGGGACCACCTCTGGAAACACCATATATTTT. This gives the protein CASSFALLGTTSGNTIYF.

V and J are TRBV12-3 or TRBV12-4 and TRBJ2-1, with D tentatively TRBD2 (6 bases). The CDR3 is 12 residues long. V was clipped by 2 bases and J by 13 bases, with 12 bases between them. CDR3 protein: CASSLNGGAQFF. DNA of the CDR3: TGTGCCAGCAGTTTAAACGGCGGGGCCCAGTTCTTC.

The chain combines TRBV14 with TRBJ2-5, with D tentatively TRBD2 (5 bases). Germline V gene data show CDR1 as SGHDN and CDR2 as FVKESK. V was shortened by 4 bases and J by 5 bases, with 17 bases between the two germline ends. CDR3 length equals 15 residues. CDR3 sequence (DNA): TGTGCCAGCAGCCCGGAACCTAGCCAAGGGGAGACCCAGTACTTC. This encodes CASSPEPSQGETQYF.

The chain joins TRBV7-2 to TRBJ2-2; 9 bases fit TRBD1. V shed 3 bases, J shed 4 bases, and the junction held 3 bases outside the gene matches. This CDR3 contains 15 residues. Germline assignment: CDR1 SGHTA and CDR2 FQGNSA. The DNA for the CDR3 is TGTGCCAGCAGCTTCCAGACAGGGGGCACCGGGGAGCTGTTTTTT. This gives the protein CASSFQTGGTGELFF. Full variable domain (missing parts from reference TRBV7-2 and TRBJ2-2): GAGVSQSPSNKVTEKGKDVELRCDPISGHTALYWYRQSLGQGLEFLIYFQGNSAPDKSGLPSDRFSAERTGGSVSTLTIQRTQQEDSAVYLCASSFQTGGTGELFFGEGSRLTVL.

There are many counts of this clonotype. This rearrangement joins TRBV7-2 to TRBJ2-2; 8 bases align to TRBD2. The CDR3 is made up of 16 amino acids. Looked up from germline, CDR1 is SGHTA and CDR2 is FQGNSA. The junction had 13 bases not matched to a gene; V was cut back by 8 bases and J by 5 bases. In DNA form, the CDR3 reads TGTGCCAGCTTGTCCCAGGCGGGGGGTGAAACCGGGGAGCTGTTTTTT. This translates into CASLSQAGGETGELFF.

The CDR3 bases are TGCAGTGCTAGAGGGGCTAGCGGGAGAGTCCAAGAGACCCAGTACTTC. Encoded protein: CSARGASGRVQETQYF. J is TRBJ2-5 and V is TRBV20-1; 10 nucleotides align to TRBD2. There are 16 residues in the CDR3. V lost 1 base and J lost 1; bases outside the gene matches: 6. Germline V CDR1 and CDR2: DFQATT, SNEGSKA (reference sequence).

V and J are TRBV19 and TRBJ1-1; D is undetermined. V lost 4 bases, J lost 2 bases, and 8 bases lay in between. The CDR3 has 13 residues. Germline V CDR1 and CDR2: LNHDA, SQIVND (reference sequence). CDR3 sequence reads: CASSKRENTEAFF. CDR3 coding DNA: TGTGCCAGTAGTAAGCGGGAAAACACTGAAGCTTTCTTT.

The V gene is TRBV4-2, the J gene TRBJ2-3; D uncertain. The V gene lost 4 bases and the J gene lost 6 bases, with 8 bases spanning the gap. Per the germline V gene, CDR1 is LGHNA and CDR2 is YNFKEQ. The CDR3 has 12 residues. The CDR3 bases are TGTGCCAGCAGCCCAGTGCAGGATACGCAGTATTTT. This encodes CASSPVQDTQYF.

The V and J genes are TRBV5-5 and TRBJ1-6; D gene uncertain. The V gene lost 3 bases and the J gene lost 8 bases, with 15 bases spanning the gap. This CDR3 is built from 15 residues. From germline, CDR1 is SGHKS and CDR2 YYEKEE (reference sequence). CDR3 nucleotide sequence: TGTGCCAGCAGCTGGGCGACACATGAGGATTCACCCCTCCACTTT. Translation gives CASSWATHEDSPLHF.

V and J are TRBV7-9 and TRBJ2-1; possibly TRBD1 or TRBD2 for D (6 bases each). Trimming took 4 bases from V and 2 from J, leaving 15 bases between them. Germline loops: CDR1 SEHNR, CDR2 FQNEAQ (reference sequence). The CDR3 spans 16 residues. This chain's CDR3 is CASSWGVQGPYNEQFF. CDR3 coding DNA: TGTGCCAGCAGCTGGGGGGTTCAGGGGCCCTACAATGAGCAGTTCTTC.

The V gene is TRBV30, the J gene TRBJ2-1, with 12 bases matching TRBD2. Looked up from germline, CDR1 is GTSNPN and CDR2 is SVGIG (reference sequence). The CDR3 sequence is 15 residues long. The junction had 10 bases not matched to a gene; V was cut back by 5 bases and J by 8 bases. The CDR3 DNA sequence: TGTGCCTGGGCGCCCCTAGCGGGGGGGCCGGATGAGCAGTTCTTC. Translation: CAWAPLAGGPDEQFF.

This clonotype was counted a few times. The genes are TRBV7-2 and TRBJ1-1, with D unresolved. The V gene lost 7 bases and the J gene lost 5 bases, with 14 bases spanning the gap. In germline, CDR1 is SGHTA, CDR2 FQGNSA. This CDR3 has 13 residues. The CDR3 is CASILTPGTEAFF. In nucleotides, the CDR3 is TGTGCCAGCATTCTAACCCCGGGGACTGAAGCTTTCTTT.

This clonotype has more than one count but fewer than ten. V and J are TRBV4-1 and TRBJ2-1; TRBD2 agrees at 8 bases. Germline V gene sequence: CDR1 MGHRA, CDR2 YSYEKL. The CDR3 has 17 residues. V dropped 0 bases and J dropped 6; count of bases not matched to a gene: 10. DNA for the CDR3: TGCGCCAGCAGCCAAGAGGCAAGGACTAGCAACATCAATGAGCAGTTCTTC. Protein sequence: CASSQEARTSNINEQFF.

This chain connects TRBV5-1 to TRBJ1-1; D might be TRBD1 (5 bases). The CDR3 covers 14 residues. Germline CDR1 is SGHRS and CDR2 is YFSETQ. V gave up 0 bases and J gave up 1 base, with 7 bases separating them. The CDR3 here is CASSLGGANTEAFF. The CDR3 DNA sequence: TGCGCCAGCAGCTTGGGAGGGGCGAACACTGAAGCTTTCTTT.

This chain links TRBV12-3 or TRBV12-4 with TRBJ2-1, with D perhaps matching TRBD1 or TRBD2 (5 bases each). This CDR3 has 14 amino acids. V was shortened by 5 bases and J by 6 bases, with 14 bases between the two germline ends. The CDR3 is CASSRTSRGNEQFF. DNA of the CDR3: TGTGCCAGCAGTCGCACTAGTAGGGGCAATGAGCAGTTCTTC.